Only one count was recorded for the clone carrying this T cell receptor (beta chain). Its target is not known. This sample was taken from a study of T cell responses to AZD1222 COVID-19 vaccine. Study-level results: Seropositive AZD1222 recipients at baseline numbered only five to seven.

The V end lost 0 bases, the J end lost 2 bases, and 12 bases lay between the germline ends. The CDR3 is 15 residues long. Germline CDR1 reads SGDLS; CDR2 reads YYNGEE. Libraries were prepared by immunoSEQ multiplex PCR; TCRdb keeps only in-frame clonotypes and omits some of them. The sample records tens of thousands of clones, over 80% being singletons. The sequences come from peripheral blood, collected on day 0 of AZD1222 vaccination. The source of this sequence is an adult in good health. This chain links TRBV9 with TRBJ2-7, with unresolved D. The CDR3 spells CASSVEAERAYEQYF. CDR3 in DNA: TGTGCCAGCAGCGTAGAGGCGGAGCGAGCCTACGAGCAGTACTTC.